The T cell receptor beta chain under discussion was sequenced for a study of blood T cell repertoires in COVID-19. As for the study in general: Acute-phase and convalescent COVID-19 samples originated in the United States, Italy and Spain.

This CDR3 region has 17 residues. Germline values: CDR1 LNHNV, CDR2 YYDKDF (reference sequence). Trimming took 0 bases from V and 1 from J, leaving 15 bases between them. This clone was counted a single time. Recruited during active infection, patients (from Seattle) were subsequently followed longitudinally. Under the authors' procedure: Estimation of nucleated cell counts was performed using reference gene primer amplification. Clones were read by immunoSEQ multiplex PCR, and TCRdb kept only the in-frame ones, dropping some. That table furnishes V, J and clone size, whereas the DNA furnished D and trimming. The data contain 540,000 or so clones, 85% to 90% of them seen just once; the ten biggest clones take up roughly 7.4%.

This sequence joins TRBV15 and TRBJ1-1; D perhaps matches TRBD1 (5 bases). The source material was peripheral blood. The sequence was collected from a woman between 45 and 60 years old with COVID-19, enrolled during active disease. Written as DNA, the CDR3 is TGTGCCACCAGCAGAGATATCCGGGGCGGGGGGAACACTGAAGCTTTCTTT. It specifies CATSRDIRGGGNTEAFF.